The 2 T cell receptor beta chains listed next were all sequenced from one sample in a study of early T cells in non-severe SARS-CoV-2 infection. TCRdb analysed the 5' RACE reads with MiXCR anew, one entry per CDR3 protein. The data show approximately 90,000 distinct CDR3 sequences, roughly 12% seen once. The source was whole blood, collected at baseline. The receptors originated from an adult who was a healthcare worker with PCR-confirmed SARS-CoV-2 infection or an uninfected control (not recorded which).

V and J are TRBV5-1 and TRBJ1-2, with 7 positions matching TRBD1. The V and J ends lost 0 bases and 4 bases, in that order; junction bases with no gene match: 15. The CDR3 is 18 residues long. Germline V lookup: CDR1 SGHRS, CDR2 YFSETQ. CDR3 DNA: TGCGCCAGCAGCTTGGCCCCCCTGACAGGGAGGGAGATCTATGGCTACACCTTC. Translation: CASSLAPLTGREIYGYTF.

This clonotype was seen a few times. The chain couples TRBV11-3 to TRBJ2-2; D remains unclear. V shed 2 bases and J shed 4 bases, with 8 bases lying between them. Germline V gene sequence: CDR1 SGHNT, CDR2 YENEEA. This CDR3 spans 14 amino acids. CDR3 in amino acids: CASSLLLSTGELFF. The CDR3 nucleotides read TGTGCCAGCAGCTTATTACTGTCCACCGGGGAGCTGTTTTTT.